A single T cell receptor (beta chain) is shown here with its context. This entry is derived from a study of memory CD4+ T cells and cytomegalovirus serostatus. This table comes from immunoSEQ multiplex PCR, and its TCRdb copy is limited to in-frame clones, with some not included. The sample yields under 50,000 clones, 74% seen once. Single viable CD3+CD4+CD8-CD45RO+ cells were sorted as the memory CD4+ T cells. The CDR3 is made up of 16 amino acids. Deletions cut 1 base from V and 3 bases from J, with 13 bases between. CDR1 is LNHDA and CDR2 is SQIVND in the germline V gene (reference sequence). The V gene is TRBV19, the J gene TRBJ1-5, with D possibly TRBD1 on 6 matching bases. The receptor was derived from an adult in good health and CMV-seropositive. Material: memory CD4+ T cells from blood. This CDR3 is CASSIGKTGLNQPQHF. CDR3 nucleotides: TGTGCCAGTAGTATAGGAAAAACAGGGCTCAATCAGCCCCAGCATTTT.